This TCR beta chain was recorded in a study of CD8+CD57+ T cells in acquired aplastic anemia. General study results and limits: Overlapping CD8+ CDR3 repertoires of patients and controls contained around 31 shared sequences.

CDR3 and TCR beta VDJ profiling relied on genomic DNA as the template. Each CDR3 protein gets one entry after TCRdb re-called the reads with MiXCR. Of roughly 170,000 distinct CDR3 sequences detected, 48% appear once; the ten largest clones hold 10% to 15%. As to this clonotype: Its specificity is unknown.

Patients sequenced had flow cytometry evidence of CD8+CD57+ cell expansion. The V end was cut by 5 bases, the J end by 7 bases, with 12 bases between. CDR3 length: 12 amino acids. Germline CDR1 is SGHRS and CDR2 is YFSETQ. The chain has TRBV5-1 and TRBJ1-2, with no clear D. This receptor was taken from a human donor with aplastic anemia. Specimen: sorted CD4+, CD8+, or CD8+CD57+ T cells (not recorded which) from PBMCs. The CDR3 here is CASSREGGGYTF. CDR3 sequence (DNA): TGCGCCAGCAGTCGCGAGGGAGGTGGCTACACCTTC.